This TCR beta chain was captured by sequencing in a study of shared clonotypes between healthy human individuals. The repertoire was sequenced with immunoSEQ multiplex PCR; TCRdb's copy has only in-frame clones and lacks some. The repertoire holds 700,000 to 950,000 clones, with 95% to 97% as singletons. Naivety among CD8 cells was defined by CD45RO negativity and positive CCR7 selection, thereby excluding terminally differentiated effector memory CD45RA+ cells. The CDR3 has 15 amino acids. Germline lookup yields CDR1 MRHNA and CDR2 SNTAGT. V lost 6 bases and J lost 4; bases outside the gene matches: 6.

The receptor comes from a man younger than 40 in good health. The rearrangement uses TRBV6-4 and TRBJ2-5, with 12 bases matching TRBD2. The sequenced material came from naive CD8+ T cells sorted from blood. CDR3 sequence (DNA): TGTGCCAGCAGCCAACTAGCGGGAGGTGTAGAGACCCAGTACTTC. Its translation is CASSQLAGGVETQYF.